Following are 15 T cell receptor beta chains from one sample sequenced in a study of CD8+CD57+ T cells in acquired aplastic anemia (dated 2018 in TCRdb). Flow cytometry had shown CD8+CD57+ cell expansion in the patients selected for sequencing. Sequencing was performed on an Illumina HiSeq 2000. Genomic DNA served as template for TCR beta VDJ combination and CDR3 sequence profiling. TCRdb ran its own pipeline on the public reads, namely fastp trimming at Q25 and MiXCR clone calling, and kept in-frame beta chains. CDR3 protein duplicates are merged, each entry listing the most common genes and DNA. Across this sample there are about 75,000 distinct CDR3 sequences, with less than 85% seen only once. Of the sample, 80% to 90% falls within the top ten clones. The sample consisted of sorted CD4+, CD8+, or CD8+CD57+ T cells (not recorded which) from PBMCs. These receptors all come from a human donor with aplastic anemia.

This sequence joins TRBV20-1 and TRBJ2-1, with TRBD2 matching over 12 bases. Germline values: CDR1 DFQATT, CDR2 SNEGSKA (reference sequence). V lost 1 base to trimming and J lost 6 bases; unmatched junction nucleotides: 10. This CDR3 contains 17 residues. In DNA, the CDR3 is TGCAGTGCTAGAGGGCTAGCGGGGGGGCGATCTATCAATGAGCAGTTCTTC. It specifies CSARGLAGGRSINEQFF.

The gene calls are TRBV10-3 and TRBJ1-3, with 11 bases matching TRBD1. The CDR3 has 13 amino acids. The J segment lost 7 bases and the V segment lost 10 bases, leaving 6 bases of the junction unmatched. In germline, CDR1 is ENHRY, CDR2 SYGVKD. Here the CDR3 reads CATGQGAKNTIYF. In DNA, the CDR3 is TGTGCCACAGGACAGGGGGCCAAGAACACCATATATTTT.

As concerns this clonotype: Its ends do not fully match the called genes, so a read error is possible. The rearrangement links TRBV4-1 to TRBJ2-7; TRBD1 agrees at 9 bases. The CDR3 contains 15 residues. The V gene's germline CDR1 is MGHRA and CDR2 YSYEKL. The CDR3 is CAGSQAGTGTYEQYF. The DNA for the CDR3 is TGCGCCGGCAGCCAGGCCGGGACAGGGACCTACGAGCAGTACTTC.

This clonotype was recorded a few times. The rearrangement uses TRBV2 and TRBJ1-2; 9 nucleotides agree with TRBD1. After removal of 8 bases from V and 2 bases from J, the junction contained 9 bases not matched to a gene. Germline CDR1 SNHLY, CDR2 FYNNEI. The CDR3 sequence is 15 residues long. CDR3 in DNA: TGTGCCAGCGGGGACAGGGCCGCTGGCAACTATGGCTACACCTTC. Translation gives CASGDRAAGNYGYTF.

The rearrangement uses TRBV19 and TRBJ2-1; tentative D call: TRBD2 (5 bases). Germline V gene lookup returns CDR1 LNHDA and CDR2 SQIVND (reference sequence). The CDR3 extends over 15 amino acids. The ends were cut back, 3 bases at V and 0 bases at J, with 9 bases in the middle. CDR3 region: CASSIRGSSYNEQFF. The CDR3 nucleotides read TGTGCCAGTAGTATCCGGGGAAGCTCCTACAATGAGCAGTTCTTC.

As DNA, the CDR3 is TGTGCCACCAGTGATTTGCTGGAGACCCAGTACTTC. Its translation: CATSDLLETQYF. This rearrangement joins TRBV24-1 to TRBJ2-5; D not certain. This CDR3 comprises 12 residues. The V and J ends lost 0 bases and 5 bases respectively, with 3 bases between them. The V gene's germline CDR1 is KGHDR and CDR2 SFDVKD.

This chain joins TRBV2 and TRBJ2-1; no clear D. Trimming stripped 8 bases from V and 1 base from J, with 15 bases between. The germline CDR1 and CDR2 sequences are SNHLY and FYNNEI. CDR3 length equals 15 residues. CDR3 amino acids: CASGGSPVSYNEQFF. As DNA, the CDR3 is TGTGCCAGCGGTGGGTCCCCAGTGTCCTACAATGAGCAGTTCTTC.

The genes are TRBV7-9 and TRBJ1-6; no clear D. Germline V lookup: CDR1 SEHNR, CDR2 FQNEAQ (reference sequence). V gave up 9 bases and J gave up 7 bases, with 19 bases separating them. The CDR3 has 15 residues. The CDR3 protein is CASQRDGYLNSPLHF. The CDR3, as DNA: TGTGCCAGTCAACGAGACGGATACCTCAATTCACCCCTCCACTTT.

This chain connects TRBV19 to TRBJ1-2, with TRBD1 matching over 8 bases. There are 14 residues in the CDR3. The germline gives CDR1 LNHDA, CDR2 SQIVND (reference sequence). V dropped 5 bases and J dropped 4; count of bases not matched to a gene: 6. CDR3 DNA: TGTGCCAGTAGTGAAACAGGGGGTGGCTATGGCTACACCTTC. It translates to CASSETGGGYGYTF.

The chain employs TRBV24-1 and TRBJ2-7; 9 positions match TRBD2. The CDR3 runs to 14 residues. Per the germline V gene, CDR1 is KGHDR and CDR2 is SFDVKD. The V gene end was trimmed by 4 bases and the J gene end by 1 base; junction bases not matched to a gene: 1. The CDR3 region has the DNA TGTGCCACCAGTGACAGCGGGAGGTCCTACGAGCAGTACTTC. This codes for CATSDSGRSYEQYF.

This chain uses TRBV5-6 with TRBJ2-3; D is unresolved. The V gene's germline CDR1 is SGHDT and CDR2 YYEEEE. Trimming cost V 3 bases and J 0 bases, with 2 bases left between them. CDR3 length: 12 amino acids. The CDR3 is CASSYSTDTQYF. CDR3 sequence (DNA): TGTGCCAGCAGCTATAGCACAGATACGCAGTATTTT. Full variable domain (outside the CDR3, taken from reference TRBV5-6 and TRBJ2-3): DAGVTQSPTHLIKTRGQQVTLRCSPKSGHDTVSWYQQALGQGPQFIFQYYEEEERQRGNFPDRFSGHQFPNYSSELNVNALLLGDSALYLCASSYSTDTQYFGPGTRLTVL.

V and J are TRBV19 and TRBJ1-5, with D possibly TRBD1 on 5 matching bases. The germline gives CDR1 LNHDA, CDR2 SQIVND (reference sequence). Trimming pared 3 bases from V and 1 base from J, leaving 7 bases between. CDR3 length equals 14 residues. CDR3 in DNA: TGTGCCAGTAGTATGTGGGACAGCAATCAGCCCCAGCATTTT. It encodes CASSMWDSNQPQHF.

The sample holds many counts of this clonotype. V and J are TRBV7-6 and TRBJ1-6; no clear D gene. Germline lookup yields CDR1 SGHVS and CDR2 FNYEAQ. V was shortened by 5 bases and J by 10 bases, with 15 bases between the two germline ends. The CDR3 sequence is 14 residues long. This CDR3 reads CASSPSETHSPLHF. In DNA, the CDR3 is TGTGCCAGCAGCCCCTCAGAAACTCACTCACCCCTCCACTTT.

The chain combines TRBV20-1 with TRBJ2-5, with a tentative D call TRBD2 (5 bases). The V end was cut by 6 bases, the J end by 0 bases, with 11 bases between. The CDR3 length is 13 residues. The germline V gene has CDR1 DFQATT and CDR2 SNEGSKA (reference sequence). Here the CDR3 reads CSAVTGYQETQYF. For the CDR3, the DNA is TGCAGTGCGGTCACGGGGTACCAAGAGACCCAGTACTTC.

This chain uses TRBV2 with TRBJ2-1; D perhaps matches TRBD1 (6 bases). This CDR3 has 12 residues. Deletions cut 8 bases from V and 3 bases from J, with 8 bases between. From germline, CDR1 is SNHLY and CDR2 FYNNEI. The CDR3 nucleotides read TGTGCCAGCCGGGACAACTACAATGAGCAGTTCTTC. Protein sequence: CASRDNYNEQFF. The full variable domain, its missing parts supplied by reference TRBV2 and TRBJ2-1, is EPEVTQTPSHQVTQMGQEVILRCVPISNHLYFYWYRQILGQKVEFLVSFYNNEISEKSEIFDDQFSVERPDGSNFTLKIRSTKLEDSAMYFCASRDNYNEQFFGPGTRLTVL.